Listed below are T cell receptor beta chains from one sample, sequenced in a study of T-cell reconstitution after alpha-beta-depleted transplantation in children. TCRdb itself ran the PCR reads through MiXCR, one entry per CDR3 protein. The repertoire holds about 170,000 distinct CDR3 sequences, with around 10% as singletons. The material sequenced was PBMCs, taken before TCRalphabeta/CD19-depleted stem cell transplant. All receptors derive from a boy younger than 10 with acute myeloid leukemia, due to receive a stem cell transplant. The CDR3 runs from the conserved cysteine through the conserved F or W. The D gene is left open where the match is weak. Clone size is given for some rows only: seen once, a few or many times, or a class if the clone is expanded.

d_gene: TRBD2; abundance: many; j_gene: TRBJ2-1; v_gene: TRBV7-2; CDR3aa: CASSLEASGSYNEQFF; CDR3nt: TGTGCCAGCAGCTTAGAGGCTAGCGGCTCCTACAATGAGCAGTTCTTC
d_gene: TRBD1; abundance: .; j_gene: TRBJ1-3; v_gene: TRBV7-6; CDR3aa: CASSLAWTGGTGNTIYF; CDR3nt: TGTGCCAGCAGCTTAGCGTGGACAGGGGGAACTGGAAACACCATATATTTT
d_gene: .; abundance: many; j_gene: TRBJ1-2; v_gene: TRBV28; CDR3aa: CASSPDLGLNGYTF; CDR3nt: TGTGCCAGCAGCCCCGACCTCGGACTAAATGGCTACACCTTC
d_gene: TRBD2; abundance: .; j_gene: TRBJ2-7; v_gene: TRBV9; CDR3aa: CASSVGTSGTYEQYF; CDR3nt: TGTGCCAGCAGCGTGGGGACTAGCGGGACCTACGAGCAGTACTTC
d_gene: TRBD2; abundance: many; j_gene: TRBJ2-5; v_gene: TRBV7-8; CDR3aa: CASSLGLAGGRIETQYF; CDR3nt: TGTGCCAGCAGCTTGGGGTTAGCGGGGGGGCGTATAGAGACCCAGTACTTC
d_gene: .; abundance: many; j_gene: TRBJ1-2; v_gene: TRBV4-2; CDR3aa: CASSQERGLYGYTF; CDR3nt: TGTGCCAGCAGCCAAGAACGAGGGCTCTATGGCTACACCTTC
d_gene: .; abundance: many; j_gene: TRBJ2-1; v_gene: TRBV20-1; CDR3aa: CSAGDYNEQFF; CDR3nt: TGCAGTGCAGGGGACTACAATGAGCAGTTCTTC
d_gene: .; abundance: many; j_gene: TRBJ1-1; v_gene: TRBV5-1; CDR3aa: CASSNRTGNTEAFF; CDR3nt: TGCGCCAGCTCGAACCGGACGGGAAACACTGAAGCTTTCTTT
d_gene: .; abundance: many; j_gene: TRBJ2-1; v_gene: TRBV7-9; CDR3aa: CASSSPRGAYNEQFF; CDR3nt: TGTGCCAGCAGCTCGCCCAGGGGAGCCTACAATGAGCAGTTCTTC
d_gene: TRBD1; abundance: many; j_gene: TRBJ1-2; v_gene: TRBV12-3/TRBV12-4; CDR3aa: CASTLTGGGYTF; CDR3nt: TGTGCCAGCACCTTGACAGGGGGAGGCTACACCTTC
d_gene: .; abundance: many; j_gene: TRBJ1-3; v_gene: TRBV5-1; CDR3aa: CASSLSDSSGNTIYF; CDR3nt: TGCGCCAGCAGCTTGTCAGACTCCTCTGGAAACACCATATATTTT
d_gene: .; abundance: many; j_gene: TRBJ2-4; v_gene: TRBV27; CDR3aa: CASSSGGLNIQYF; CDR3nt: TGTGCCAGCAGTAGCGGCGGCCTAAACATTCAGTACTTC
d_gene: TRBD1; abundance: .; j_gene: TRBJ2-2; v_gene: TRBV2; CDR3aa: CASTHRDRGNTGELFF; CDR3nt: TGTGCCAGCACCCACAGGGACAGGGGGAACACCGGGGAGCTGTTTTTT
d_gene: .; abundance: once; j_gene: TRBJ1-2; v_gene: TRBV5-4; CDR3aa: CASSLSEYGYTF; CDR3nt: TGTGCCAGCAGCTTGAGTGAATATGGCTACACCTTC
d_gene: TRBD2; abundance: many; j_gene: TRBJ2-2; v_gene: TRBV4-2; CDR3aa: CASSQDRSGRNTGELFF; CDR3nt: TGTGCCAGCAGCCAAGATCGGAGCGGGAGGAACACCGGGGAGCTGTTTTTT
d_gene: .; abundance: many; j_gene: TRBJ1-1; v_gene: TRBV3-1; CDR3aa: CASSLGRGLNTEAFF; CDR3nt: TGTGCCAGCAGCCTTGGCAGGGGCCTGAACACTGAAGCTTTCTTT
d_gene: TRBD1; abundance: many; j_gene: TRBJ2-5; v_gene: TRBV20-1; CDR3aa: CSARDYAGGRQETQYF; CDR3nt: TGCAGTGCTAGAGATTACGCAGGGGGCAGACAAGAGACCCAGTACTTC
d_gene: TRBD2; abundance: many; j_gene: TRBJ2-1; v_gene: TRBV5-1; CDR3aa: CASSPEAGVSYNEQFF; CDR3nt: TGCGCCAGCAGCCCCGAGGCGGGAGTTTCCTACAATGAGCAGTTCTTC
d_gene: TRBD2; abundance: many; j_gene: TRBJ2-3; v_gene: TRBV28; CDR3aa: CASTSAGDTDTQYF; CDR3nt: TGTGCCAGCACCTCAGCGGGAGATACAGATACGCAGTATTTT
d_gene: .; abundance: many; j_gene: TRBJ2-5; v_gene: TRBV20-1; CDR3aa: CSAPSGGWETQYF; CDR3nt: TGCAGTGCTCCCTCTGGAGGTTGGGAGACCCAGTACTTC
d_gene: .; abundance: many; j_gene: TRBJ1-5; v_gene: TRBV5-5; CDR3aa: CASSLLTNQPQHF; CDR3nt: TGTGCCAGCAGCTTGCTGACTAATCAGCCCCAGCATTTT
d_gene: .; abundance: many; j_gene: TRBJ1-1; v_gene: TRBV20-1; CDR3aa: CSASRGSSTEAFF; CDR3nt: TGCAGTGCTAGCAGGGGCAGCAGCACTGAAGCTTTCTTT
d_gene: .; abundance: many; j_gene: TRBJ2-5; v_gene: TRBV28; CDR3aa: CASSLQQGSQETQYF; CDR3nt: TGTGCCAGCAGTTTACAGCAGGGCAGCCAAGAGACCCAGTACTTC
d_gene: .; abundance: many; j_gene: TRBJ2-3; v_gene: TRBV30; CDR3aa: CAWSVGDVTDTQYF; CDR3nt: TGTGCCTGGAGTGTAGGGGACGTTACAGATACGCAGTATTTT
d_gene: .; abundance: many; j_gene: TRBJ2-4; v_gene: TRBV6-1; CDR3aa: CASSEAGIQYF; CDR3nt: TGTGCCAGCAGTGAAGCGGGCATTCAGTACTTC
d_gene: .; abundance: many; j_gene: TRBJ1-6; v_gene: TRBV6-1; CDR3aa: CASSAGFGPNSPLHF; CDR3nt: TGTGCCAGCAGTGCGGGATTCGGCCCTAATTCACCCCTCCACTTT
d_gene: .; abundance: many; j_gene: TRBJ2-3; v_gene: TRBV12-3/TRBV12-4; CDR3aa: CASSPPRAVTDTQYF; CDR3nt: TGTGCCAGCAGTCCGCCCCGTGCCGTTACAGATACGCAGTATTTT
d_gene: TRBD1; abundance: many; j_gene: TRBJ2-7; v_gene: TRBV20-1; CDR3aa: CSARDLGQGAAYEQYF; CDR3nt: TGCAGTGCTAGAGATCTCGGACAGGGGGCCGCCTACGAGCAGTACTTC
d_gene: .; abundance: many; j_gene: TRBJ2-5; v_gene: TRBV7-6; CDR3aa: CASSAMGPKETQYF; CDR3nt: TGTGCCAGCAGCGCGATGGGACCGAAAGAGACCCAGTACTTC
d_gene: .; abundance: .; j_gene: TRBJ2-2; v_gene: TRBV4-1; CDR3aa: CASSEKGSGTGELFF; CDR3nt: TGCGCCAGCAGCGAAAAGGGGAGCGGCACCGGGGAGCTGTTTTTT
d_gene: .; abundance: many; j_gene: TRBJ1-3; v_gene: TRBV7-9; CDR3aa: CASSIPGTASGNTIYF; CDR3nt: TGTGCCAGCAGCATACCCGGGACCGCCTCTGGAAACACCATATATTTT
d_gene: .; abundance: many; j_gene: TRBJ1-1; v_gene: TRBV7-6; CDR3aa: CASRREQNTEAFF; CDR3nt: TGTGCCAGCAGGAGGGAGCAAAACACTGAAGCTTTCTTT
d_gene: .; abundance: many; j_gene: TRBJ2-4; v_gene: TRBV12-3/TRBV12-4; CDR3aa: CASSLASGPKNIQYF; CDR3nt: TGTGCCAGCAGTTTAGCCTCGGGGCCCAAAAACATTCAGTACTTC
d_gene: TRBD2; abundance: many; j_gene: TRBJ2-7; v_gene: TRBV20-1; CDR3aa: CSALGTSVYEQYF; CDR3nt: TGCAGTGCCCTCGGGACTAGCGTTTACGAGCAGTACTTC
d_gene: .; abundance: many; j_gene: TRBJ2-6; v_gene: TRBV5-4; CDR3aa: CASSLAEQALSSGANVLTF; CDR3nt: TGTGCCAGCAGCTTGGCGGAGCAGGCGTTAAGCTCTGGGGCCAACGTCCTGACTTTC
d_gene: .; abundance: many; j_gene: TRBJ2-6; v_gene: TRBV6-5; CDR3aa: CASSYSGTSSGANVLTF; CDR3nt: TGTGCCAGCAGTTACTCCGGCACCAGCTCTGGGGCCAACGTCCTGACTTTC
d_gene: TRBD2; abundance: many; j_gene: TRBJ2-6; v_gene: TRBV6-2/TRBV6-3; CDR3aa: CASSYTFRLAGRASGANVLTF; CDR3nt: TGTGCCAGCAGTTACACTTTCCGCCTTGCAGGGAGGGCCTCTGGGGCCAACGTCCTGACTTTC
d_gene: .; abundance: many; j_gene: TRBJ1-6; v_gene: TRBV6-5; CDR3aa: CASSYIVGVGSPLHF; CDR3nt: TGTGCCAGCAGTTACATTGTAGGGGTTGGATCACCCCTCCACTTT
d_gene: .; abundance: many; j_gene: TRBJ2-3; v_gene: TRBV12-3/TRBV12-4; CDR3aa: CASSYRASTDTQYF; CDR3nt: TGTGCCAGCAGTTACAGGGCCAGCACAGATACGCAGTATTTT
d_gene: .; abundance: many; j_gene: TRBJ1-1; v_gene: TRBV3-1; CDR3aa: CASSQAVFSGDGTEAFF; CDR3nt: TGTGCCAGCAGCCAAGCAGTTTTCTCGGGGGACGGCACTGAAGCTTTCTTT
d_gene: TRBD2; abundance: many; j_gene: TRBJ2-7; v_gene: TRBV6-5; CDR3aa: CASSYTGTSLYEQYF; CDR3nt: TGTGCCAGCAGTTATACCGGGACTAGTCTGTACGAGCAGTACTTC
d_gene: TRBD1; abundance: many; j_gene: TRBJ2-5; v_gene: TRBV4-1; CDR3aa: CASSQDPPGGIEETQYF; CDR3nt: TGCGCCAGCAGCCAAGATCCACCAGGGGGAATAGAAGAGACCCAGTACTTC
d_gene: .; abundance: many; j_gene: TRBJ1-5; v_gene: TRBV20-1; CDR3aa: CSARPPRGQPQHF; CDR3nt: TGCAGTGCTAGGCCGCCGAGGGGTCAGCCCCAGCATTTT
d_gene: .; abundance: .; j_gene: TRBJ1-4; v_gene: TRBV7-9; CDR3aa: CASSFRTTTNEKLFF; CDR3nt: TGTGCCAGCAGCTTCAGGACCACAACTAATGAAAAACTGTTTTTT
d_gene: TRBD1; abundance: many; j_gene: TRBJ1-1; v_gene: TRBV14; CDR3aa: CASSWDRGLTEAFF; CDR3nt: TGTGCCAGCAGTTGGGACAGGGGGCTCACTGAAGCTTTCTTT
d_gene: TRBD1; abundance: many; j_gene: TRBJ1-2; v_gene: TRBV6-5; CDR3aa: CASSYKSQGADGYTF; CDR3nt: TGTGCCAGCAGTTATAAATCACAGGGGGCGGATGGCTACACCTTC
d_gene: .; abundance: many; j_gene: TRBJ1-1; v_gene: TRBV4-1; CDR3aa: CASSPRWRDTEAFF; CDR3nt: TGCGCCAGCAGCCCCCGCTGGCGGGACACTGAAGCTTTCTTT
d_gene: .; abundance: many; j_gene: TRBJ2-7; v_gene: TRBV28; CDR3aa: CASSWGEKDWDEQYF; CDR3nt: TGTGCCAGCAGTTGGGGGGAGAAGGACTGGGACGAGCAGTACTTC
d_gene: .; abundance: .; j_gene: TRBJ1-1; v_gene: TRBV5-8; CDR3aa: CASSAQGTNTEAFF; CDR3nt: TGTGCCAGCAGCGCGCAGGGTACGAACACTGAAGCTTTCTTT
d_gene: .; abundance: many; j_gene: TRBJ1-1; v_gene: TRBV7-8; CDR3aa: CASSFPGWGTEAFF; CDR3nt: TGTGCCAGCAGCTTCCCAGGGTGGGGAACTGAAGCTTTCTTT
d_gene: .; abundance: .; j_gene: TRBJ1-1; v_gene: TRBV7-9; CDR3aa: CASSTTGWGGTEAFF; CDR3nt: TGTGCCAGCAGCACAACAGGTTGGGGGGGCACTGAAGCTTTCTTT
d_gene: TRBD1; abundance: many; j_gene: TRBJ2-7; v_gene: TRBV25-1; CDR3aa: CASSVGQGVGYEQYF; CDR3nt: TGTGCCAGCAGTGTCGGGCAGGGGGTGGGGTACGAGCAGTACTTC
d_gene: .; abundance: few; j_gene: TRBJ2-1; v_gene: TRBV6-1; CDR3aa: CASSRPPTTGGVYNEQFF; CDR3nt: TGTGCCAGCAGTAGACCCCCTACAACAGGGGGGGTCTACAATGAGCAGTTCTTC
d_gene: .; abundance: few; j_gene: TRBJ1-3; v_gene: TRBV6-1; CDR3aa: CASSVQLGSGNTIYF; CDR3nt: TGTGCCAGCAGTGTCCAACTTGGCTCTGGAAACACCATATATTTT
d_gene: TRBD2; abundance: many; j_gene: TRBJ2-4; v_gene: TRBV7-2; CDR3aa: CASSFGTSAKNIQYF; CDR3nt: TGTGCCAGCAGCTTTGGGACTAGCGCAAAAAACATTCAGTACTTC
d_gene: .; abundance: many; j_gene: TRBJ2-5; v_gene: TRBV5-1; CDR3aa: CASSDGGPEKYF; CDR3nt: TGCGCCAGCAGCGATGGAGGTCCGGAAAAATACTTC
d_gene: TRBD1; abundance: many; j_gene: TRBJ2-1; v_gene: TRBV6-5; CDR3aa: CASSYGTGDNEQFF; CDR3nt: TGTGCCAGCAGTTACGGGACAGGGGACAATGAGCAGTTCTTC
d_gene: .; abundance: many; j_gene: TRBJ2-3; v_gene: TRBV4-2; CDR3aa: CASSLVGTPNTDTQYF; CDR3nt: TGTGCCAGCAGCCTAGTGGGGACACCTAACACAGATACGCAGTATTTT